A single sample gave rise to the 11 T cell receptor beta chains below, sequenced in a study of cytomegalovirus exposure and HLA in healthy donors listed by TCRdb under 2017. The library was produced with the immunoSEQ multiplex PCR assay. The multiplex PCR relied on a mix of 60 forward primers for TCR Vbeta segments and 13 reverse primers for TCR Jbeta segments. Entries here come from immuneACCESS through TCRdb and include only in-frame sequences with V and J called. Some clones fail to appear in such tables; in the studies checked, an unresolved V gene covers under half of the shortfall, and the cause of the remainder is unknown. The sample table contains 150,000 to 200,000 clones; only one count was recorded for more than 65% of them. The ten largest clones take up 4.5% to 7.5% of the sample. Specimen: PBMCs. The receptors shown here come from a woman aged 25 to 45 in good health and CMV-seropositive.

J is TRBJ2-1 and V is TRBV29-1, with 10 bases fitting TRBD1. The germline gives CDR1 SQVTM, CDR2 ANQGSEA. Losses at the gene ends were 6 bases for V and 5 bases for J; bases not matched to a gene: 4. This CDR3 has 13 residues. This CDR3 reads CSVRDRGDNEQFF. CDR3 bases: TGCAGCGTCCGGGACAGGGGCGACAATGAGCAGTTCTTC.

The chain couples TRBV10-3 to TRBJ1-1; D is unclear. V dropped 2 bases and J dropped 0 bases, with 13 bases sitting between them. Germline V gives CDR1 ENHRY, CDR2 SYGVKD. The length of the CDR3 is 16 residues. The CDR3 reads CAISERSAGMNTEAFF. CDR3 nucleotides: TGTGCCATCAGTGAGAGAAGTGCAGGAATGAACACTGAAGCTTTCTTT.

This clone came up a few times. This CDR3 is CASSAYNEQFF. CDR3 bases: TGTGCCAGCAGTGCGTACAATGAGCAGTTCTTC. J is TRBJ2-1 and V is TRBV27; D remains unclear. The CDR3 sequence is 11 residues long. V shed 5 bases and J shed 4 bases, with 3 bases lying between them. Per germline, CDR1 MNHEY and CDR2 SMNVEV (reference sequence).

V and J are TRBV6-5 and TRBJ2-7; TRBD2 aligns across 11 bases. V lost 2 bases and J lost 6; bases outside the gene matches: 6. The CDR3 totals 15 residues. Germline CDR1 MNHEY, CDR2 SVGAGI. CDR3 sequence: CASSYHSGGGFEQYF. The CDR3 DNA reads as TGTGCCAGCAGTTACCATAGCGGGGGGGGGTTCGAGCAGTACTTC.

The DNA for the CDR3 is TGTGCCAGCAGCTTAACAGGGGTGAATTCACCCCTCCACTTT. Translation gives CASSLTGVNSPLHF. The rearrangement uses TRBV7-6 and TRBJ1-6; 7 positions agree with TRBD1. The V segment lost 2 bases and the J segment 7 bases; nucleotides outside the gene matches: 2. Germline loops: CDR1 SGHVS, CDR2 FNYEAQ. This CDR3 is 14 amino acids long.

The chain employs TRBV5-6 and TRBJ2-7; 8 bases line up with TRBD1. The CDR3 runs to 12 residues. Germline trimming cut 4 bases from V and 5 bases from J; bases unmatched to any gene: 2. The germline V gene encodes CDR1 SGHDT and CDR2 YYEEEE. As DNA, the CDR3 is TGTGCCAGCAGCCCGACAGGGGACGAGCAGTACTTC. Residues: CASSPTGDEQYF. Supplemented by reference TRBV5-6 and TRBJ2-7, the full variable domain reads DAGVTQSPTHLIKTRGQQVTLRCSPKSGHDTVSWYQQALGQGPQFIFQYYEEEERQRGNFPDRFSGHQFPNYSSELNVNALLLGDSALYLCASSPTGDEQYFGPGTRLTVT.

V usage is TRBV19 and J usage is TRBJ1-5; D call uncertain. CDR3 length: 14 residues. Trimming took 3 bases from V and 0 from J, leaving 6 bases between them. CDR1 LNHDA and CDR2 SQIVND come from the germline V gene (reference sequence). CDR3 DNA: TGTGCCAGTAGTATCACAGCTAGCAATCAGCCCCAGCATTTT. Protein: CASSITASNQPQHF.

This clone was picked up one time. J is TRBJ1-3 and V is TRBV5-1; 9 bases align to TRBD1. Germline CDR1 is SGHRS and CDR2 is YFSETQ. The junction had 4 bases not matched to a gene; V was cut back by 0 bases and J by 0 bases. The CDR3 spans 17 residues. CDR3 sequence reads: CASSLGWGQGSGNTIYF. The CDR3, as DNA: TGCGCCAGCAGCTTGGGATGGGGACAGGGCTCTGGAAACACCATATATTTT.

The chain's CDR3 is CASSLEVGGYIQYF. The CDR3 DNA follows: TGTGCCAGCAGCTTGGAGGTTGGCGGGTACATTCAGTACTTC. The J gene is TRBJ2-4, the V gene TRBV5-4, with D tentatively TRBD2 (5 bases). The germline V and J ends were trimmed by 0 bases and 8 bases, with 12 bases remaining between them. Germline loops: CDR1 SGHNT, CDR2 YYREEE (reference sequence). This CDR3 comprises 14 residues.

The chain combines TRBV27 with TRBJ2-1; TRBD2 matches 13 bases. V gave up 2 bases and J gave up 7 bases; unmatched junction bases: 8. The CDR3 runs 17 residues. CDR1 is MNHEY and CDR2 is SMNVEV in the germline V gene (reference sequence). The CDR3 sequence is CASSLTSGRARGNEQFF. The DNA of the CDR3 is TGTGCCAGCAGTTTAACTAGCGGGAGGGCCAGGGGGAATGAGCAGTTCTTC.

The CDR3 loop is CASSIATGLNTEAFF. CDR3 in DNA: TGTGCCAGTAGTATAGCCACAGGGCTGAACACTGAAGCTTTCTTT. The rearrangement joins TRBV19 to TRBJ1-1; TRBD1 might be the D (6 bases). Germline CDR1 LNHDA, CDR2 SQIVND (reference sequence). CDR3 size: 15 residues. V was cut by 1 base and J by 0 bases, with 9 bases left in between.